The sequence of this T cell receptor (beta chain) was determined in a study of blood T cell repertoires in COVID-19. At the level of the study: Sites in the United States, Italy and Spain provided acute and convalescent COVID-19 samples.

In this sample, this clone turned up once. In the study's own analysis: Counts of nucleated cells, estimated from reference gene primer amplification, were obtained. Only in-frame clones appear in the TCRdb table, and some are missing; sequencing was by immunoSEQ multiplex PCR. The V and J calls and clone size are taken from that table; D and trimming were inferred from the DNA. In the table there are over 200,000 clones, 88% of which are singletons. The CDR3 runs 14 residues. The ends lost 6 bases at V and 0 bases at J; junction bases unmatched: 3. The germline CDR1 and CDR2 sequences are SNHLY and FYNNEI.

This TCR derives from a man between 60 and 75 years old who had recovered from COVID-19. The chain links TRBV2 to TRBJ2-3; 7 nucleotides match TRBD2. Sequenced input: peripheral blood. The CDR3 loop reads CASSRTRSTDTQYF. In nucleotides, the CDR3 is TGTGCCAGCAGCCGGACTAGGAGCACAGATACGCAGTATTTT.